This T cell receptor (beta chain) is drawn from a study of shared clonotypes between healthy human individuals (dated by TCRdb to 2020 to 2021). For context, the study as a whole: The cohort included a few men and a couple of women between 18 and 49 years of age. For each donor, CD4 naive and CD4 memory were each run on three plates, CD8 naive on two plates, and CD8 memory on one plate. To estimate repertoire size and how much clonotypes are shared between individuals, the study performed deep sequencing of blood TCR repertoires from 4 to 6 healthy adults. Libraries were prepared and TCR repertoires were sequenced by different laboratories using diverse techniques, in order to increase sequencing depth and limit assay-specific biases. Each donor's leukapheresis produced roughly between roughly 0.85 and 10 billion PBMCs. On the study overall, not on this receptor specifically: Sampling was restricted to blood, and TCR repertoires in tissue are likely to differ from TCR repertoires in blood. Naive subsets generally had larger estimated clonotype richness than memory subsets. Compared with non-shared clonotypes, clonotypes shared by all four sorted-subset donors had higher generation probabilities. Rarefaction of sorted-subset datasets indicated incomplete sequencing despite the large sequencing depth. Across four donors, approximately 4.6% of naive CD4, roughly 3.4% of naive CD8, approximately 2.5% of memory CD4, and approximately 0.4% of memory CD8 clonotypes were shared. Because the study included only a small number of donors, the genetic and exposure-history diversity represented was limited. Based on pairwise subsampling, the degree of clonotype sharing among donors was expected to be affected by sequencing depth.

Using the deep immunoSEQ assay, multiplex PCR amplified TCR CDR3 regions from genomic DNA. Extracted genomic DNA from each cell subset was spread evenly across all wells of several immunoSEQ 96-well plates, with each plate serving as a replicate. For sorted subsets, each replicate PCR was loaded with around 220 ng genomic DNA, equivalent to 25,000 to 30,000 T cell genomes. Purified libraries were quantified with a Qubit 3.0 fluorometer, sized on a Bioanalyzer 2100, and re-quantified with the KAPA Library Quantification kit. A separate single-read 150-cycle Illumina NextSeq 550 flow cell was used to sequence each immunoSEQ 96-well plate. Regarding the original processing steps: The immunoSEQ output contained only junctional sequences without quality scores, so filtering could not match that applied to full-length reads. Sequences were annotated with PyIR, a Python wrapper for IgBLAST v1.9, using IMGT germline references to assign V/J genes and CDR3. Reads were filtered out if the reads had weak V/J assignments (E-value above 1e-6), no CDR3, stop codons, out-of-frame junctions, or ambiguous translated residues. V3J clonotypes were defined as sequences sharing an identical inferred V gene, J gene, and CDR3 amino acid sequence. To compute the percentage overlap between repertoires, the number of shared unique clonotypes was divided by the size of the smaller repertoire. Richness of each repertoire was evaluated using RTK rarefaction, the Chao1 estimator, and Recon v2.1 estimates of unobserved clonotypes. For all TCRbeta clonotypes obtained by the gDNA method from several donors, generation probabilities were computed with OLGA. The clones in this table, taken by TCRdb from immuneACCESS, are in-frame only. Not every clone is retained; where verified, under half of the shortfall comes from an unresolved V gene, and the cause of the rest is unknown. The V and J calls and clone size come from that table; D and trimming were worked out from the DNA. The sample table lists approximately 500,000 clones, about 96% of them with a count of one. The ten largest clones represent roughly 0.06% of the sample.

Clipping removes 1 base from V and 6 bases from J, with 5 as the unmatched junction base count. The CDR3 sequence holds 16 residues, the cysteine and phenylalanine included. The entry retains the CDR3 DNA only, 48 bases that are in frame from base 1. The CDR1 and CDR2 encoded by the germline V gene are SGHDN and FVKESK. As to this clone: Its antigen remains undetermined. Base-call qualities are not available, and no considerably larger clone is one nucleotide away.

Donors were healthy HIV-negative adults with no recently reported acute infections or vaccinations. Only Caucasian adults living in Nashville, Tennessee, USA were represented among the donors. CD4+ T cells were enriched by magnetic negative selection, after which naive cells were positively selected on CD45RA and the negative fraction was taken as the memory subset. Blood was obtained by leukapheresis, after which PBMCs were separated by Ficoll-Histopaque density gradient centrifugation and cryopreserved in liquid nitrogen vapor phase. Analytical flow cytometry was used to check the purity and quantity of each magnetically sorted T cell population. From each sorted fraction, genomic DNA was isolated and quantified by UV absorbance on a Nanodrop 2000c.

This TCR came from a woman aged 25 to 45 in good health. Sequencing was done on a sample of naive CD4+ T cells sorted from blood. This specimen's cell subset or site label, per the study, means: CD45RA+ positively selected. The chain couples TRBV14 to TRBJ2-2; TRBD2 fits 10 bases in the junction. This receptor has the CDR3 CASSQASGRVPGELFF. The base sequence is TGTGCCAGCAGCCAAGCAAGCGGGAGGGTCCCCGGGGAGCTGTTTTTT.